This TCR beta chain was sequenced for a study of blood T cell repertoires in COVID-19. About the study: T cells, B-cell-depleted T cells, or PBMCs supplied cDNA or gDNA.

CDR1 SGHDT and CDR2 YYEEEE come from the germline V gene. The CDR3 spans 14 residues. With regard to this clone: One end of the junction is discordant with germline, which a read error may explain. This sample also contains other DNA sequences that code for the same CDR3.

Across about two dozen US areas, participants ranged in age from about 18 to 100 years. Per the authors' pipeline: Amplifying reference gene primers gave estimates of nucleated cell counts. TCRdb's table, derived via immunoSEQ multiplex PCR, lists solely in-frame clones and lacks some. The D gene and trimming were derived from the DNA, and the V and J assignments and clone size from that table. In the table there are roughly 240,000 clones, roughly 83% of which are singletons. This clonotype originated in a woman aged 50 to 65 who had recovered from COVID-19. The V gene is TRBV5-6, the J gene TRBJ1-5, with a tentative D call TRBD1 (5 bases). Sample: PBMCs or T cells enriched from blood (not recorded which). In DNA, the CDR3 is TGTGCCAGCAGCTTGGGACAGCTCAATCAACCCCAGCATTTT. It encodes CASSLGQLNQPQHF.